What follows are 22 T cell receptor beta chains derived from one specimen sequenced in a study of beta chain features in type 1 diabetes. Every bit of the isolated RNA underwent reverse transcription, so sequencing read expressed TCRB transcripts. The table came from immunoSEQ multiplex PCR; TCRdb's copy has only in-frame clones and leaves some out. The sample lists 390,000 or so clones, roughly 13% occurring once. The material sequenced was naive CD4+ T cells from blood. The receptors were gathered from a young man in good health.

This clone turned up a few times. The gene calls are TRBV7-8 and TRBJ2-1; TRBD1 matches 7 bases. Germline CDR1 reads SGHVS; CDR2 reads FQNEAQ. J lost 5 bases, V lost 2 bases, and 6 bases had no gene match. The CDR3 loop spans 15 amino acids. The CDR3 DNA reads TGTGCCAGCAGCTTAACTCGGGACAGACACAATGAGCAGTTCTTC. Translated, it gives CASSLTRDRHNEQFF.

CDR3 sequence (DNA): TGTGCCAGCCGGGTCTATGGCAGCACAGATACGCAGTATTTT. As protein: CASRVYGSTDTQYF. The chain is built from TRBV18 and TRBJ2-3, with unresolved D. V was clipped by 8 bases and J by 0 bases, with 12 bases between them. This CDR3 region has 14 residues. CDR1 KGHSH and CDR2 LQKENI come from the germline V gene.

The gene calls are TRBV7-2 and TRBJ2-7; maybe TRBD1 (6 bases). The CDR3 runs 14 residues. V lost 5 bases to trimming and J lost 3 bases, with 14 bases between them. CDR1 and CDR2 from the germline V gene are SGHTA and FQGNSA. The CDR3 region has the DNA TGTGCCAGCAGCAGAACCGGGACACTCTACGAGCAGTACTTC. It encodes CASSRTGTLYEQYF.

V is TRBV5-6 and J is TRBJ1-1; D is possibly TRBD1 (6 bases). The germline gives CDR1 SGHDT, CDR2 YYEEEE. This CDR3 comprises 13 residues. V lost 5 bases and J lost 5, with 13 bases in between. CDR3 sequence: CASSSSRGTEAFF. The CDR3 nucleotides read TGTGCCAGCAGTTCTTCAAGGGGGACTGAAGCTTTCTTT.

The sample holds a few counts of this clone. The V and J genes are TRBV4-3 and TRBJ2-1, with 7 bases identical to TRBD2. Germline CDR1 is LGHNA and CDR2 is YSLEER. Trimming cost V 4 bases and J 8 bases; bases outside gene matches: 11. The CDR3 length is 15 residues. The CDR3 here is CASSRRAGVSDEQFF. The CDR3 DNA reads as TGCGCCAGCAGCCGGCGGGCGGGAGTTTCCGATGAGCAGTTCTTC.

V and J are TRBV19 and TRBJ2-1, with 9 bases that match TRBD1. The CDR3 covers 13 residues. CDR1 is LNHDA and CDR2 is SQIVND in the germline V gene (reference sequence). With 3 bases clipped from V and 6 bases from J, the junction kept 0 bases outside the gene matches. CDR3 protein: CASSMGQGNEQFF. The CDR3 DNA reads as TGTGCCAGTAGTATGGGACAGGGCAATGAGCAGTTCTTC.

The table lists this clone with a few counts. The CDR3 DNA is TGCAGTGCTTCGAAAAGAAATGAGCAGTTCTTC. Its protein is CSASKRNEQFF. The V call is TRBV20-1, the J call TRBJ2-1, with D unclear. Trimming took 5 bases from V and 7 from J, leaving 9 bases between them. Germline V gives CDR1 DFQATT, CDR2 SNEGSKA (reference sequence). The CDR3 consists of 11 residues.

The table lists this clone with many counts. This chain connects TRBV29-1 to TRBJ1-5; 7 nucleotides align to TRBD1. CDR3 size: 13 residues. V shed 4 bases, J shed 3 bases, and the junction held 3 bases outside the gene matches. Per the germline V gene, CDR1 is SQVTM and CDR2 is ANQGSEA. The CDR3 region has the DNA TGCAGCGTTGGACAGGGCGACAATCAGCCCCAGCATTTT. Encoded protein: CSVGQGDNQPQHF. Full variable domain (outside the CDR3, taken from reference TRBV29-1 and TRBJ1-5): SAVISQKPSRDICQRGTSLTIQCQVDSQVTMMFWYRQQPGQSLTLIATANQGSEATYESGFVIDKFPISRPNLTFSTLTVSNMSPEDSSIYLCSVGQGDNQPQHFGDGTRLSIL.

Concerning this clone itself: The junction does not match germline at one end; this may be a read error. This chain connects TRBV29-1 to TRBJ2-5, with D uncertain. There are 12 residues in the CDR3. Germline lookup yields CDR1 SQVTM and CDR2 ANQGSEA. The CDR3 region is CSVKEAGETQYF. In DNA form, the CDR3 reads TGCAGCGTTAAAGAGGCAGGAGAGACCCAGTACTTC.

This sequence joins TRBV15 and TRBJ2-3, with TRBD2 matching 7 bases. CDR1 LNHNV and CDR2 YYDKDF come from the germline V gene (reference sequence). Unmatched junction bases numbered 6, after V lost 0 bases and J lost 6 bases. The CDR3 runs to 15 residues. The DNA for the CDR3 is TGTGCCACCAGCAGAGATATCGGGGGGATGGATACGCAGTATTTT. This translates into CATSRDIGGMDTQYF.

This clone showed up just a few times. The chain has TRBV7-9 and TRBJ2-1, with D possibly matching TRBD2 (6 bases). The V end was cut by 0 bases, the J end by 5 bases, with 17 bases between. Germline V gives CDR1 SEHNR, CDR2 FQNEAQ (reference sequence). The CDR3 totals 17 residues. CDR3 sequence reads: CASSLARFRELNNEQFF. The CDR3 DNA is TGTGCCAGCAGCTTAGCGCGTTTCCGGGAGCTTAACAATGAGCAGTTCTTC.

The sample holds a few counts of this clone. V usage is TRBV6-5 and J usage is TRBJ1-2, with 8 positions matching TRBD1. J gave up 2 bases and V 5 bases, and 4 bases lay outside the gene matches. This CDR3 is built from 14 residues. CDR1 MNHEY and CDR2 SVGAGI come from the germline V gene. The CDR3 sequence: CASSDRGGNYGYTF. The CDR3 nucleotides are TGTGCCAGCAGTGACAGGGGAGGCAACTATGGCTACACCTTC.

This chain connects TRBV30 to TRBJ1-3; 7 bases are shared with TRBD1. The CDR3 has 13 amino acids. CDR1 and CDR2 (germline): GTSNPN, SVGIG (reference sequence). J gave up 4 bases and V 4 bases, and 4 bases lay outside the gene matches. CDR3 amino acids: CAWMTGLGNTIYF. CDR3 DNA sequence: TGTGCCTGGATGACAGGGTTAGGAAACACCATATATTTT. Complete variable domain (other parts from reference TRBV30 and TRBJ1-3): SQTIHQWPATLVQPVGSPLSLECTVEGTSNPNLYWYRQAAGRGLQLLFYSVGIGQISSEVPQNLSASRPQDRQFILSSKKLLLSDSGFYLCAWMTGLGNTIYFGEGSWLTVV.

This clone has a count of ten or more. This sequence joins TRBV7-2 and TRBJ2-5; 8 nucleotides agree with TRBD2. This CDR3 spans 15 amino acids. Germline CDR1 SGHTA, CDR2 FQGNSA. J lost 4 bases, V lost 8 bases, and 12 bases had no gene match. The CDR3 here is CASCPLGGGPETQYF. In nucleotides, the CDR3 is TGTGCCAGCTGTCCCCTCGGCGGGGGGCCAGAGACCCAGTACTTC.

The chain links TRBV9 to TRBJ1-1, with D unresolved. Per the germline V gene, CDR1 is SGDLS and CDR2 is YYNGEE. The CDR3 runs 14 residues. The V end lost 0 bases, the J end lost 0 bases, and 6 bases lay between the germline ends. CDR3 in amino acids: CASSVARVNTEAFF. CDR3 in DNA: TGTGCCAGCAGCGTAGCTCGGGTGAACACTGAAGCTTTCTTT.

The sample holds a few counts of this clone. The genes are TRBV10-3 and TRBJ2-2; D might be TRBD2 (5 bases). With 4 bases removed from V and 1 base from J, the gap between germline ends came to 13 bases. CDR1 and CDR2 (germline): ENHRY, SYGVKD. This CDR3 has 16 amino acids. CDR3 nucleotide sequence: TGTGCCATCAGTGGGATAGTTAGCGAGAACACCGGGGAGCTGTTTTTT. This translates into CAISGIVSENTGELFF.

This clone was found a few times. The chain couples TRBV29-1 to TRBJ1-1; a weak D match, TRBD1 (5 bases). The CDR3 has 14 amino acids. Germline V gives CDR1 SQVTM, CDR2 ANQGSEA. V lost 4 bases and J lost 0, with 12 bases in between. CDR3 sequence reads: CSVVGDSMNTEAFF. The CDR3 DNA reads as TGCAGCGTTGTAGGGGATAGCATGAACACTGAAGCTTTCTTT.

This clone was picked up a small number of times. V and J are TRBV30 and TRBJ1-5; no definite D call. CDR1 is GTSNPN, CDR2 SVGIG, per germline (reference sequence). The CDR3 extends over 14 amino acids. V lost 3 bases to trimming and J lost 6 bases, with 15 bases between them. The chain's CDR3 is CAWRSWGGGQPQHF. Here the CDR3 DNA reads TGTGCCTGGAGGAGTTGGGGAGGAGGTCAGCCCCAGCATTTT. Using reference TRBV30 and TRBJ1-5 for the parts outside the CDR3, the full variable domain is SQTIHQWPATLVQPVGSPLSLECTVEGTSNPNLYWYRQAAGRGLQLLFYSVGIGQISSEVPQNLSASRPQDRQFILSSKKLLLSDSGFYLCAWRSWGGGQPQHFGDGTRLSIL.

This clone was seen only a few times. V is TRBV7-3 and J is TRBJ2-1; 7 nucleotides agree with TRBD1. The germline gives CDR1 SGHTA, CDR2 FQGTGA. The CDR3 length is 16 residues. The V gene end was trimmed by 5 bases and the J gene end by 2 bases; junction bases not matched to a gene: 9. The CDR3 DNA follows: TGTGCCAGCAGCCAGACAGGGCGACGGACCTACAATGAGCAGTTCTTC. Amino acid sequence: CASSQTGRRTYNEQFF. Complete variable domain (other parts from reference TRBV7-3 and TRBJ2-1): GAGVSQTPSNKVTEKGKYVELRCDPISGHTALYWYRQSLGQGPEFLIYFQGTGAADDSGLPNDRFFAVRPEGSVSTLKIQRTERGDSAVYLCASSQTGRRTYNEQFFGPGTRLTVL.

This clone was seen a handful of times. V usage is TRBV30 and J usage is TRBJ1-5; no reliable D call. CDR3 length equals 15 residues. Germline loops: CDR1 GTSNPN, CDR2 SVGIG (reference sequence). Trimming removed 3 bases at V and 3 bases at J, with 15 bases between. This CDR3 reads CAWSHGPPLNQPQHF. The CDR3 DNA is TGTGCCTGGAGCCATGGCCCCCCCCTCAATCAGCCCCAGCATTTT. Based on the CDR3 plus reference TRBV30 and TRBJ1-5, the full variable domain is SQTIHQWPATLVQPVGSPLSLECTVEGTSNPNLYWYRQAAGRGLQLLFYSVGIGQISSEVPQNLSASRPQDRQFILSSKKLLLSDSGFYLCAWSHGPPLNQPQHFGDGTRLSIL.

The V gene is TRBV25-1, the J gene TRBJ1-3; D is unclear. V lost 6 bases and J 0 bases, leaving 3 bases between the germline ends. This CDR3 contains 12 residues. Germline V gene data show CDR1 as MGHDK and CDR2 as SYGVNS. This chain's CDR3 is CASRTSGNTIYF. For the CDR3, the DNA is TGTGCCAGCAGGACCTCTGGAAACACCATATATTTT.

This chain uses TRBV7-2 with TRBJ2-4, with D maybe TRBD1 (5 bases). In germline, CDR1 is SGHTA, CDR2 FQGNSA. CDR3 length: 15 amino acids. Deletions cut 1 base from V and 6 bases from J, with 13 bases between. The CDR3 region is CASSLDQGSANIQYF. CDR3 DNA: TGTGCCAGCAGCTTAGATCAGGGTTCGGCAAACATTCAGTACTTC.